Listed below are T cell receptor beta chains from one sample, sequenced in a study of blood T cell repertoires in COVID-19. Repertoires were generated with immunoSEQ multiplex PCR, while TCRdb's copy carries only in-frame clones and drops some. The table includes about 260,000 clones, more than 75% detected once. The sample taken for sequencing was PBMCs or T cells enriched from blood (not recorded which). These receptors were taken from a woman between 50 and 59 years old who had recovered from COVID-19. The CDR3 runs from the conserved cysteine through the conserved F or W. Each record gives: clone size, J gene, D gene, V gene, CDR3 protein, CDR3 DNA. A D gene is named only where the DNA matches it firmly. Only some rows state a clone size, as once, few, many or a class for expanded clones.

NA | TRBJ1-2 | NA | TRBV4-1 | CASSPLPRTLYGYTF | TGCGCCAGCAGCCCCCTCCCCCGCACTCTCTATGGCTACACCTTC
NA | TRBJ1-4 | NA | TRBV5-1 | CASSPVQGAEKLFF | TGCGCCAGCAGCCCCGTACAGGGAGCAGAAAAACTGTTTTTT
NA | TRBJ2-1 | NA | TRBV11-3 | CASSRVGNEQFF | TGTGCCAGCAGTCGGGTGGGCAATGAGCAGTTCTTC
NA | TRBJ2-7 | NA | TRBV12-3/TRBV12-4 | CASSLVRLTLQYF | TGTGCCAGCAGTTTAGTGAGACTTACTTTGCAGTACTTC
once | TRBJ2-3 | NA | TRBV11-3 | CASSRTGGPADTQYF | TGTGCCAGCAGCAGGACCGGGGGGCCGGCAGATACGCAGTATTTT
NA | TRBJ2-3 | NA | TRBV11-1 | CASSLVGVDTQYF | TGTGCCAGCAGCTTAGTAGGGGTAGATACGCAGTATTTT
NA | TRBJ2-3 | TRBD2 | TRBV9 | CASGVGLAGVAQDTQYF | TGTGCCAGCGGTGTGGGACTAGCGGGGGTGGCACAAGATACGCAGTATTTT
NA | TRBJ1-1 | NA | TRBV7-9 | CASSFVRQANTEAFF | TGTGCCAGCAGCTTTGTTAGACAGGCCAACACTGAAGCTTTCTTT
NA | TRBJ2-6 | NA | TRBV14 | CASRFAGAGANVLTF | TGTGCCAGCCGATTCGCGGGCGCTGGGGCCAACGTCCTGACTTTC
NA | TRBJ2-5 | NA | TRBV4-1 | CASSQGLTSQETQYF | TGCGCCAGCAGCCAAGGGTTGACTAGCCAAGAGACCCAGTACTTC
NA | TRBJ2-7 | NA | TRBV28 | CASSLLPSSANEQYF | TGTGCCAGCAGTTTACTGCCTTCTAGCGCTAACGAGCAGTACTTC
NA | TRBJ2-3 | TRBD2 | TRBV7-2 | CASSPPPGREWIGTDTQYF | TGTGCCAGCAGCCCGCCCCCGGGGCGGGAGTGGATTGGGACAGATACGCAGTATTTT
once | TRBJ1-1 | TRBD1 | TRBV15 | CATSRGSIGGGTEAFF | TGTGCCACCAGCAGGGGTAGTATAGGGGGCGGCACTGAAGCTTTCTTT
NA | TRBJ1-5 | TRBD1 | TRBV19 | CASSIVLIGRGLNQPQHF | TGTGCCAGTAGTATAGTACTTATCGGCAGGGGGCTCAATCAGCCCCAGCATTTT
once | TRBJ1-3 | NA | TRBV19 | CASSYLSGGSGNTIYF | TGTGCCAGTAGCTACCTCTCCGGGGGCTCTGGAAACACCATATATTTT
NA | TRBJ2-1 | NA | TRBV13 | CASSSRLRNNEQFF | TGTGCCAGCAGCTCCCGACTTAGAAACAATGAGCAGTTCTTC
NA | TRBJ1-2 | NA | TRBV6-5 | CASSYSSLPYGYTF | TGTGCCAGCAGTTACTCGAGCCTACCTTATGGCTACACCTTC
NA | TRBJ2-5 | NA | TRBV5-6 | CASSLVSDQETQYF | TGTGCCAGCAGCTTGGTCAGCGACCAAGAGACCCAGTACTTC
NA | TRBJ2-7 | NA | TRBV7-2 | CASSLMGAGEQYF | TGTGCCAGCAGCTTAATGGGGGCAGGCGAGCAGTACTTC
once | TRBJ2-7 | TRBD1 | TRBV2 | CASSVQGLPYEQYF | TGTGCCAGCAGTGTACAGGGGCTTCCCTACGAGCAGTACTTC
NA | TRBJ2-1 | NA | TRBV30 | CAWSGQQTINEQFF | TGTGCCTGGAGTGGACAGCAAACGATCAATGAGCAGTTCTTC
NA | TRBJ1-3 | NA | TRBV5-8 | CASRASGNTIYF | TGTGCCAGCCGCGCGTCTGGAAACACCATATATTTT
NA | TRBJ1-5 | TRBD1 | TRBV6-2/TRBV6-3 | CASSWFQGASDQPQHF | TGTGCCAGCAGTTGGTTTCAGGGGGCCTCTGATCAGCCCCAGCATTTT
NA | TRBJ1-1 | TRBD1 | TRBV9 | CASSAKQGAYNTEAFF | TGTGCCAGCAGCGCTAAACAGGGGGCATATAACACTGAAGCTTTCTTT
NA | TRBJ1-1 | NA | TRBV19 | CASRPDGIAEAFF | TGTGCCAGTAGACCGGACGGGATCGCTGAAGCTTTCTTT
NA | TRBJ1-1 | NA | TRBV4-2 | CASSQDGQGWFGAFF | TGTGCCAGCAGCCAAGACGGGCAGGGGTGGTTTGGGGCTTTCTTT
few | TRBJ2-1 | TRBD1 | TRBV5-1 | CASSHTGDDYNEQFF | TGCGCCAGCAGCCATACAGGGGACGACTACAATGAGCAGTTCTTC
NA | TRBJ1-2 | TRBD1 | TRBV7-2 | CASSLGDRGRHYGYTF | TGTGCCAGCAGCTTAGGGGACAGGGGGCGGCACTATGGCTACACCTTC
NA | TRBJ2-1 | TRBD2 | TRBV4-3 | CASSQGGTSGIEEQFF | TGCGCCAGCAGCCAAGGTGGGACTAGCGGGATTGAGGAGCAGTTCTTC
NA | TRBJ1-2 | NA | TRBV7-9 | CASSLVAGGHGYTF | TGTGCCAGCAGCTTAGTTGCTGGGGGCCATGGCTACACCTTC